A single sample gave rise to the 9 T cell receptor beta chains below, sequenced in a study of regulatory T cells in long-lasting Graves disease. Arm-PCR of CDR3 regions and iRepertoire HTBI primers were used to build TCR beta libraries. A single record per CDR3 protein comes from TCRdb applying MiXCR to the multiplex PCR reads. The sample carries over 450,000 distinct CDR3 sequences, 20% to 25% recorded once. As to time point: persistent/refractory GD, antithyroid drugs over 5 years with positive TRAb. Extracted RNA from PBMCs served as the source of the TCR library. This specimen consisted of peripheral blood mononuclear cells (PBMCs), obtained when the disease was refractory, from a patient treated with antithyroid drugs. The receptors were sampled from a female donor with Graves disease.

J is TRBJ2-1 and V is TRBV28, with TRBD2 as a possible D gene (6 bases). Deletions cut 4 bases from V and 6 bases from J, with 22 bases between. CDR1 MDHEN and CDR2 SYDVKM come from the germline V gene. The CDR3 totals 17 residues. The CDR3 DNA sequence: TGTGCCAGCAGTTATGATCCCGGGAGTGTAAAGACCAATGAGCAGTTCTTC. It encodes CASSYDPGSVKTNEQFF.

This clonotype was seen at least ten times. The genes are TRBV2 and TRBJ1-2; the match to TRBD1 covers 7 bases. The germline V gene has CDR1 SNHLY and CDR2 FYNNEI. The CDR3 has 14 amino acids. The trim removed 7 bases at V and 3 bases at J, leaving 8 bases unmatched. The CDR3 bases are TGTGCCAGCACCTTTGGACAGGAGCACTATGGCTACACCTTC. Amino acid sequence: CASTFGQEHYGYTF.

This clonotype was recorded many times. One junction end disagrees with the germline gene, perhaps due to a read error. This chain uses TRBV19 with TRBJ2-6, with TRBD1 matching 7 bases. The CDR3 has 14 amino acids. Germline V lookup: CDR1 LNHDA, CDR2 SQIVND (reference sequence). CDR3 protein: CASRTGTASAAWSF. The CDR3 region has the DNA TGTGCCAGCCGAACCGGGACAGCATCCGCGGCCTGGTCTTTC.

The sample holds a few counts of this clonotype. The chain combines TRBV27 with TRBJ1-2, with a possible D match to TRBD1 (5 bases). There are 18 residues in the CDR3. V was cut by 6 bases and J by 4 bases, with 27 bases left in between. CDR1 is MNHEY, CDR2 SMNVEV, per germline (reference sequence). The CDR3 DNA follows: TGTGCCAGCAGCCGTGGTAGGGCAGGGTTACGACCTGTCTATGGCTACACCTTC. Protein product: CASSRGRAGLRPVYGYTF.

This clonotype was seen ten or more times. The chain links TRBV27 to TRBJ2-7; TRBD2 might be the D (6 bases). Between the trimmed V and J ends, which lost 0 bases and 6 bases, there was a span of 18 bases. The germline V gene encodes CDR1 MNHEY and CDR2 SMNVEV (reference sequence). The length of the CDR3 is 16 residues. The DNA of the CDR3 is TGTGCCAGCAGTTTATCAGCGACTTCTGCGGGATTCGAGCAGTACTTC. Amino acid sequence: CASSLSATSAGFEQYF.

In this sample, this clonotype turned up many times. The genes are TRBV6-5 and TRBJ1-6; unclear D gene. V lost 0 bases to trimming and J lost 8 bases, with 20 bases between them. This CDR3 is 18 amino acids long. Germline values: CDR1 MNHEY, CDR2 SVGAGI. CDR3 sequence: CASSYSTRVGGIDSPLHF. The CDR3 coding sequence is TGTGCCAGCAGTTACTCGACTCGAGTTGGCGGAATTGATTCACCCCTCCACTTT.

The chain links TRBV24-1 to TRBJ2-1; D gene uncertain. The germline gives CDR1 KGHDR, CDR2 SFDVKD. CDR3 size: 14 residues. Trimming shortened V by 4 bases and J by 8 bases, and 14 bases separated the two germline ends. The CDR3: CATSDPPATHEQFF. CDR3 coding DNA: TGTGCCACCAGTGACCCCCCAGCGACCCATGAGCAGTTCTTC.

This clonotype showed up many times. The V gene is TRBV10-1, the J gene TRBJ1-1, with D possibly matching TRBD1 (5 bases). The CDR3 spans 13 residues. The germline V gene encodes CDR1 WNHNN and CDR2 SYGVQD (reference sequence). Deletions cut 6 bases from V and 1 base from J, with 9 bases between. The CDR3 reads CASRAQENTEAFF. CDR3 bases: TGCGCCAGCAGAGCACAGGAGAACACTGAAGCTTTCTTT.

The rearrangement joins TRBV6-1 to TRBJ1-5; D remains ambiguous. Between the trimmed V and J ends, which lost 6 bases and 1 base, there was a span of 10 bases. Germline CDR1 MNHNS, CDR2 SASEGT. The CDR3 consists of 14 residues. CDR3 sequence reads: CASSPVGSNQPQHF. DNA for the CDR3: TGTGCCAGCAGCCCCGTGGGGAGCAATCAGCCCCAGCATTTT.